The 12 T cell receptor beta chains given below trace back to one sample, sequenced in a study of cytomegalovirus exposure and HLA in healthy donors. The data were produced by immunoSEQ multiplex PCR, yet TCRdb's version contains in-frame clones alone and is incomplete. The repertoire consists of about 330,000 clones, with approximately 86% occurring once and the leading ten covering approximately 1.1%. Sequencing used PBMCs. These receptors all come from a woman in her twenties or thirties in good health and CMV-seropositive.

This clone was seen a single time. This rearrangement joins TRBV5-6 to TRBJ1-5; D uncertain. The CDR3 length is 15 residues. Trimming pared 3 bases from V and 11 bases from J, leaving 21 bases between. Germline-derived CDR1 and CDR2 are SGHDT and YYEEEE. DNA for the CDR3: TGTGCCAGCAGCTCGCTTTATAATGGCGATTTGGCCCAGCATTTT. Translated: CASSSLYNGDLAQHF.

This clone was detected a few times. This chain connects TRBV6-5 to TRBJ1-6; no reliable D call. The germline V and J ends were trimmed by 0 bases and 7 bases, with 10 bases remaining between them. The CDR3 contains 15 residues. Germline V gene data show CDR1 as MNHEY and CDR2 as SVGAGI. CDR3 amino acids: CASSYSRRANSPLHF. The CDR3 coding sequence is TGTGCCAGCAGTTACTCCAGAAGGGCGAATTCACCCCTCCACTTT.

The genes are TRBV27 and TRBJ2-7, with TRBD1 matching over 7 bases. Germline V CDR1 and CDR2: MNHEY, SMNVEV (reference sequence). V was pared by 9 bases and J by 6 bases, with 11 bases of the junction left unmatched. CDR3 length equals 13 residues. The chain's CDR3 is CARRQGDPLEQYF. CDR3 DNA sequence: TGTGCCAGGAGACAGGGTGACCCTCTCGAGCAGTACTTC.

The gene calls are TRBV2 and TRBJ2-4; D may be TRBD2 (5 bases). The germline V and J ends were trimmed by 6 bases and 0 bases, with 15 bases remaining between them. The CDR3 covers 16 residues. Germline V gene lookup returns CDR1 SNHLY and CDR2 FYNNEI. CDR3 sequence (DNA): TGTGCCAGCAGCCCTAGCCTGGATCTAGCCAAAAACATTCAGTACTTC. Its translation: CASSPSLDLAKNIQYF.

Here the CDR3 reads CASSGGPEQYF. The CDR3 DNA is TGCGCCAGCAGCGGGGGGCCCGAGCAGTACTTC. The chain uses TRBV5-1 and TRBJ2-7; TRBD1 or TRBD2 may be the D gene (6 bases each). Trimming removed 4 bases from V and 6 bases from J, with 8 bases in between. The length of the CDR3 is 11 residues. From germline, CDR1 is SGHRS and CDR2 YFSETQ.

The gene calls are TRBV5-1 and TRBJ1-4, with D possibly TRBD1 on 6 matching bases. CDR1 and CDR2 (germline): SGHRS, YFSETQ. CDR3 length equals 15 residues. V lost 8 bases and J 0 bases, leaving 14 bases between the germline ends. DNA for the CDR3: TGCGCCAGTCAGACAGGCCCCGCAACTAATGAAAAACTGTTTTTT. Protein sequence: CASQTGPATNEKLFF.

The chain joins TRBV6-6 to TRBJ1-1, with D perhaps TRBD1 (6 bases). V was cut by 5 bases and J by 3 bases, with 16 bases left in between. CDR1 and CDR2 from the germline V gene are MNHNY and SVGAGI (reference sequence). The CDR3 runs to 15 residues. This chain's CDR3 is CASSRLQGRDTEAFF. CDR3 sequence (DNA): TGTGCCAGCAGTAGACTACAGGGTCGGGACACTGAAGCTTTCTTT.

The chain recombines TRBV11-1 with TRBJ2-1; 13 bases map to TRBD2. V was pared by 8 bases and J by 6 bases, with 7 bases of the junction left unmatched. Germline V lookup: CDR1 SGHAT, CDR2 FQDESV (reference sequence). CDR3 length: 15 amino acids. The CDR3 sequence is CASGRTSGRGNEQFF. CDR3 in DNA: TGTGCCAGCGGCAGGACTAGCGGGAGAGGCAATGAGCAGTTCTTC.

The rearrangement joins TRBV9 to TRBJ2-1; 8 bases align to TRBD2. Germline loops: CDR1 SGDLS, CDR2 YYNGEE. The ends lost 4 bases at V and 5 bases at J; junction bases unmatched: 11. There are 16 residues in the CDR3. CDR3 protein: CASSPRLAQGDNEQFF. Here the CDR3 DNA reads TGTGCCAGCAGCCCAAGACTAGCGCAGGGAGACAATGAGCAGTTCTTC. Variable domain in full (rest from reference TRBV9 and TRBJ2-1): DSGVTQTPKHLITATGQRVTLRCSPRSGDLSVYWYQQSLDQGLQFLIQYYNGEERAKGNILERFSAQQFPDLHSELNLSSLELGDSALYFCASSPRLAQGDNEQFFGPGTRLTVL.

V gene TRBV5-1 combines with J gene TRBJ1-2, with 12 bases identical to TRBD1. Trimming cost V 6 bases and J 3 bases; bases outside gene matches: 12. From germline, CDR1 is SGHRS and CDR2 YFSETQ. The CDR3 totals 17 residues. CDR3 sequence (DNA): TGCGCCAGCACTGCCGGGACAGGGGGCTTTGACGACTATGGCTACACCTTC. Its translation: CASTAGTGGFDDYGYTF.

This clone has a handful of counts. The chain carries TRBV5-5 and TRBJ1-5; D gene uncertain. The CDR3 length is 14 residues. Germline assignment: CDR1 SGHKS and CDR2 YYEKEE (reference sequence). The ends were cut back, 4 bases at V and 10 bases at J, with 18 bases in the middle. CDR3 residues: CASSPQTQSGPQHF. The DNA for the CDR3 is TGTGCCAGCAGCCCCCAGACTCAGTCTGGTCCCCAGCATTTT.

The gene calls are TRBV30 and TRBJ2-3; 7 bases fit TRBD1. This CDR3 is 13 amino acids long. V lost 8 bases to trimming and J lost 4 bases; unmatched junction nucleotides: 9. The V gene's germline CDR1 is GTSNPN and CDR2 SVGIG (reference sequence). The CDR3 reads CARTGQRADTQYF. As DNA, the CDR3 is TGTGCCCGGACAGGTCAAAGGGCAGATACGCAGTATTTT.